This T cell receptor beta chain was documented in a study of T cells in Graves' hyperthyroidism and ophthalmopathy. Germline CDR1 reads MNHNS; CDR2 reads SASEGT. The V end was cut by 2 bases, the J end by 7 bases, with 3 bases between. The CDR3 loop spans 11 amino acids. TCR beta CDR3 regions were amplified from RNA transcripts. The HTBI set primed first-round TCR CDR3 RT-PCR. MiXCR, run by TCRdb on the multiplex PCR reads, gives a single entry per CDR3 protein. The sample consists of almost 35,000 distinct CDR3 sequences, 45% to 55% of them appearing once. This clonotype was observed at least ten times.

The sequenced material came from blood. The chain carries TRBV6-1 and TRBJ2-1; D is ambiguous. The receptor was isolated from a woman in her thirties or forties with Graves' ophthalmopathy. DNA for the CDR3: TGTGCCAGCAGTGAAATGAATGAGCAGTTCTTC. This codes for CASSEMNEQFF.